This T cell receptor (beta chain) derives from a study of blood T cell repertoires in COVID-19. Study-level background: There were acute and convalescent COVID-19 samples, and they came from the United States, Italy and Spain.

The repertoire was sequenced with immunoSEQ multiplex PCR; TCRdb's copy has only in-frame clones and lacks some. The sample shows over 200,000 clones, around nine tenths of them seen only once. With V trimmed by 0 bases and J by 5 bases, 6 bases remained unmatched. CDR1 and CDR2 (germline): MGHRA, YSYEKL. The CDR3 totals 15 residues. The chain joins TRBV4-1 to TRBJ2-5, with 7 bases fitting TRBD2. This TCR was sampled from a woman aged 55-75 years with acute or convalescent COVID-19. Sequences were obtained from peripheral blood. The CDR3 protein is CASSQEGLVVETQYF. In DNA form, the CDR3 reads TGCGCCAGCAGCCAAGAAGGACTAGTGGTGGAGACCCAGTACTTC.